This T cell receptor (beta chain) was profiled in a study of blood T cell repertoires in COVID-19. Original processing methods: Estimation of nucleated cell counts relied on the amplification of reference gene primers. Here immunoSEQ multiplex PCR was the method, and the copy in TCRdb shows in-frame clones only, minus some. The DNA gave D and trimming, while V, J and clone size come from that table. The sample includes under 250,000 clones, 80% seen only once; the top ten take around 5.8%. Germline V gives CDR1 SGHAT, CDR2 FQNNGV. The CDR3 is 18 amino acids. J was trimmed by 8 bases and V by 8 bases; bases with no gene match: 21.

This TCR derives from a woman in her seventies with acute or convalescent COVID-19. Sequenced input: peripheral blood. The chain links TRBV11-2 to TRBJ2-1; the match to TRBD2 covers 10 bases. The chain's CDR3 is CASRGAGVVSGRADEQFF. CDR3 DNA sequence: TGTGCCAGCCGCGGGGCAGGGGTGGTGAGCGGGAGGGCCGATGAGCAGTTCTTC.